The text below deals with one T cell receptor beta chain. V lost 4 bases and J lost 5; bases outside the gene matches: 8. Germline V gene sequence: CDR1 SGHRS, CDR2 YFSETQ. The CDR3 length is 15 residues. This sample was taken from a study of blood T cell repertoires in COVID-19. Study-level information: Samples taken during acute and convalescent COVID-19 were collected in the United States, Italy and Spain.

Original analysis: Estimates of nucleated cell counts were drawn from the amplification of reference gene primers. Clones were read by immunoSEQ multiplex PCR, and TCRdb kept only the in-frame ones, dropping some. V and J calls and clone size follow that table, whereas D and trimming were derived from the DNA. The sample has 250,000 or so clones, nearly 85% seen once. What was sequenced was peripheral blood. This receptor was obtained from a human donor in a cohort sampled during active COVID-19. J is TRBJ1-2 and V is TRBV5-1, with 10 bases fitting TRBD1. The CDR3 region is CASSRGGQGLYGYTF. Here the CDR3 DNA reads TGCGCCAGCAGCCGAGGGGGACAGGGGTTGTATGGCTACACCTTC. Filled out from reference TRBV5-1 and TRBJ1-2, the complete variable domain reads KAGVTQTPRYLIKTRGQQVTLSCSPISGHRSVSWYQQTPGQGLQFLFEYFSETQRNKGNFPGRFSGRQFSNSRSEMNVSTLELGDSALYLCASSRGGQGLYGYTFGSGTRLTVV.